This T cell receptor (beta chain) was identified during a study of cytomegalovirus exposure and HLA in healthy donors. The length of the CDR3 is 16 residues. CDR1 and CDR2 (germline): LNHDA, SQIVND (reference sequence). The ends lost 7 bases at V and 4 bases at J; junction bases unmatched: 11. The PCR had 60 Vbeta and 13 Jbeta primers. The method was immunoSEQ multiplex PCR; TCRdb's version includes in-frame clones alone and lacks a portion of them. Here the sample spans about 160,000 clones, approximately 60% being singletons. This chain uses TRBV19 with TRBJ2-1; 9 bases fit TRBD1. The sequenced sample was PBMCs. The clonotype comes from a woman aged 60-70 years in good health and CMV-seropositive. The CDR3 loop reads CASTPGAGTGYNEQFF. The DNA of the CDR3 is TGTGCCAGTACCCCCGGCGCGGGGACAGGGTACAATGAGCAGTTCTTC.